This TCR beta chain was documented in a study of cytomegalovirus exposure and HLA in healthy donors. Amplification used 60 Vbeta primers and 13 Jbeta primers. TCRdb keeps only in-frame clones here, not all; method: immunoSEQ multiplex PCR. The table lists some 80,000 clones, 65% to 80% of them singletons. The germline V gene has CDR1 MNHEY and CDR2 SVGAGI. Trimming removed 4 bases from V and 3 bases from J, with 18 bases in between. This CDR3 contains 16 residues. Material: PBMCs. The chain combines TRBV6-5 with TRBJ1-2, with D perhaps matching TRBD1 (5 bases). This TCR derives from a human donor in good health. In DNA form, the CDR3 reads TGTGCCAGCAGTTCAGGGATAGCTTCCGTTTACTATGGCTACACCTTC. This gives the protein CASSSGIASVYYGYTF.